Shown below are 20 T cell receptor beta chains from a single sample sequenced in a study of graft-versus-host responses after intestinal transplantation. This table comes from immunoSEQ multiplex PCR, and its TCRdb copy is limited to in-frame clones, with some not included. The sample holds over 75,000 clones, roughly 82% seen once. The sample consisted of PBMCs, taken 255 days after intestinal transplant. The receptors originated from a human patient who received an intestinal transplant, so some T cells may come from the graft donor.

The chain carries TRBV7-2 and TRBJ2-5; TRBD2 aligns across 8 bases. The CDR3 runs 15 residues. Germline V gene lookup returns CDR1 SGHTA and CDR2 FQGNSA. The trim removed 4 bases at V and 7 bases at J, leaving 11 bases unmatched. The CDR3 DNA reads as TGTGCCAGCAGCTATACTAGCGGCGGATCCGGGACCCAGTACTTC. It is translated as CASSYTSGGSGTQYF. Based on the CDR3 plus reference TRBV7-2 and TRBJ2-5, the full variable domain is GAGVSQSPSNKVTEKGKDVELRCDPISGHTALYWYRQSLGQGLEFLIYFQGNSAPDKSGLPSDRFSAERTGGSVSTLTIQRTQQEDSAVYLCASSYTSGGSGTQYFGPGTRLLVL.

The rearrangement uses TRBV11-3 and TRBJ2-3; perhaps TRBD2 as D (5 bases). Germline V gene data show CDR1 as SGHNT and CDR2 as YENEEA. The V gene lost 1 base and the J gene lost 3 bases, with 17 bases spanning the gap. The CDR3 runs to 17 residues. The CDR3, as DNA: TGTGCCAGCAGCTTAGGGTCCCGGGGATCCGGGACAGATACGCAGTATTTT. Encoded protein: CASSLGSRGSGTDTQYF.

The V call is TRBV4-2, the J call TRBJ2-7, with a possible D match to TRBD2 (6 bases). This CDR3 has 15 residues. Germline CDR1 reads LGHNA; CDR2 reads YNFKEQ. V dropped 0 bases and J dropped 0 bases, with 9 bases sitting between them. The CDR3 nucleotides read TGTGCCAGCAGCCAAGAACGCGGGACCTCCTACGAGCAGTACGTC. It codes for CASSQERGTSYEQYV.

CDR3 amino acids: CASSVGGGSAAGYTF. The CDR3 bases are TGTGCCAGCAGCGTAGGCGGGGGAAGTGCGGCTGGCTACACCTTC. The chain uses TRBV9 and TRBJ1-2; D possibly corresponds to TRBD1 (5 bases). The V and J ends lost 0 bases and 7 bases respectively, with 16 bases between them. From germline, CDR1 is SGDLS and CDR2 YYNGEE. The CDR3 length is 15 residues.

CDR3 sequence: CASSRFARDTQYF. The DNA of the CDR3 is TGTGCCAGCAGCCGTTTCGCCCGGGATACGCAGTATTTT. V usage is TRBV7-3 and J usage is TRBJ2-3; no definite D call. V lost 5 bases, J lost 6 bases, and 12 bases lay in between. Germline-derived CDR1 and CDR2 are SGHTA and FQGTGA. CDR3 length: 13 amino acids.

Notes on this clone: At one boundary the junction diverges from the germline segment, which might be a read error. The chain carries TRBV4-2 and TRBJ2-7; weak D call: TRBD1 (6 bases). The germline V gene has CDR1 LGHNA and CDR2 YNFKEQ. The CDR3 consists of 15 residues. The CDR3 reads CASSEEQGLRYEQYF. In nucleotides, the CDR3 is TGTGCCAGCAGCGAAGAACAGGGTCTTCGCTACGAGCAGTACTTC.

V is TRBV7-9 and J is TRBJ1-2; 7 bases line up with TRBD1. The CDR3 runs to 15 residues. V was clipped by 4 bases and J by 6 bases; unmatched bases: 11. In germline, CDR1 is SEHNR, CDR2 FQNEAQ (reference sequence). CDR3 sequence reads: CASSSYKTGAHGYTF. CDR3 nucleotides: TGTGCCAGCAGCTCCTACAAAACAGGGGCACATGGCTACACCTTC.

The chain is built from TRBV9 and TRBJ2-3, with 11 bases lining up with TRBD1. The germline V gene has CDR1 SGDLS and CDR2 YYNGEE. This CDR3 has 16 residues. V lost 2 bases and J lost 1; bases outside the gene matches: 3. The CDR3 protein is CASSVGQGAGTDTQYF. In DNA form, the CDR3 reads TGTGCCAGCAGCGTTGGACAGGGGGCGGGCACAGATACGCAGTATTTT.

This clone is a singleton in its sample. The J gene is TRBJ1-2, the V gene TRBV11-2; 7 nucleotides line up with TRBD1. This CDR3 is 16 amino acids long. Germline V CDR1 and CDR2: SGHAT, FQNNGV. V shed 5 bases, J shed 0 bases, and the junction held 9 bases outside the gene matches. The CDR3 region has the DNA TGTGCCAGCAGCCCGATCAAGGGACAGTCTAACTATGGCTACACCTTC. Translating it yields CASSPIKGQSNYGYTF.

The rearrangement joins TRBV28 to TRBJ2-5; possibly TRBD1 for D (6 bases). TRBJ2-7 matches the DNA end more closely, so the J call is doubtful. The germline gives CDR1 MDHEN, CDR2 SYDVKM. This CDR3 spans 14 amino acids. The CDR3 coding sequence is TGTGCCAGCAGACTGTTGAGGGGGACCTACGAGCAGTACTTC. Translating gives CASRLLRGTYEQYF.

This chain uses TRBV5-1 with TRBJ2-7; the D is unclear. CDR1 and CDR2 (germline): SGHRS, YFSETQ. The CDR3 length is 13 residues. With 2 bases removed from V and 2 bases from J, the gap between germline ends came to 8 bases. CDR3 sequence reads: CASSFGETYEQYF. The CDR3 coding sequence is TGCGCCAGCAGCTTCGGAGAAACCTACGAGCAGTACTTC.

V and J are TRBV14 and TRBJ2-1; TRBD2 might be the D (6 bases). The CDR3 is 15 amino acids. V dropped 1 base and J dropped 4 bases, with 11 bases sitting between them. CDR1 and CDR2 from the germline V gene are SGHDN and FVKESK. CDR3 DNA sequence: TGTGCCAGCAGCCAAGTGGCAGGGACTTACAATGAGCAGTTCTTC. This sequence encodes CASSQVAGTYNEQFF.

This sequence joins TRBV27 and TRBJ2-1, with 10 bases aligning to TRBD1. The germline V gene has CDR1 MNHEY and CDR2 SMNVEV (reference sequence). The CDR3 covers 15 residues. Trimming cost V 5 bases and J 0 bases; bases outside gene matches: 1. The CDR3 DNA sequence: TGTGCCAGCAGTCGGACAGGGGGCTCCTACAATGAGCAGTTCTTC. This gives the protein CASSRTGGSYNEQFF.

The chain carries TRBV6-5 and TRBJ2-1; D is possibly TRBD1 or TRBD2 (5 bases each). Trimming took off 8 bases at V and 5 bases at J, with 13 bases between the two ends. CDR1 and CDR2 from the germline V gene are MNHEY and SVGAGI. This CDR3 has 13 amino acids. As DNA, the CDR3 is TGTGCCAGCTCCCGGGGCCGTCACAATGAGCAGTTCTTC. It yields the protein CASSRGRHNEQFF.

This chain joins TRBV7-9 and TRBJ2-2; 7 bases match TRBD1. Germline V gives CDR1 SEHNR, CDR2 FQNEAQ (reference sequence). Trimming took 1 base from V and 1 from J; bases not matched to a gene: 3. CDR3 size: 16 residues. The CDR3 protein is CASSLERQGNTGELFF. CDR3 DNA: TGTGCCAGCAGCTTAGAACGACAGGGGAACACCGGGGAGCTGTTTTTT.

The V gene is TRBV5-6, the J gene TRBJ1-4, with D possibly TRBD1 on 5 matching bases. The CDR3 is made up of 16 amino acids. Between the trimmed V and J ends, which lost 3 bases and 4 bases, there was a span of 16 bases. Per germline, CDR1 SGHDT and CDR2 YYEEEE. The CDR3 loop reads CASSSRRDQNNEKLFF. Here the CDR3 DNA reads TGTGCCAGCAGCTCCCGCAGGGACCAAAATAATGAAAAACTGTTTTTT.

J is TRBJ1-4 and V is TRBV27; unclear D gene. The CDR3 has 14 residues. Germline assignment: CDR1 MNHEY and CDR2 SMNVEV (reference sequence). Between the trimmed V and J ends, which lost 3 bases and 4 bases, there was a span of 9 bases. CDR3 nucleotide sequence: TGTGCCAGCAGTTTCGGAGGAAATAATGAAAAACTGTTTTTT. This sequence encodes CASSFGGNNEKLFF. The whole variable domain, filled in from reference TRBV27 and TRBJ1-4, reads EAQVTQNPRYLITVTGKKLTVTCSQNMNHEYMSWYRQDPGLGLRQIYYSMNVEVTDKGDVPEGYKVSRKEKRNFPLILESPSPNQTSLYFCASSFGGNNEKLFFGSGTQLSVL.

The rearrangement joins TRBV28 to TRBJ1-5; possible D gene TRBD1, 6 bases. CDR1 is MDHEN, CDR2 SYDVKM, per germline. V was cut by 8 bases and J by 2 bases, with 16 bases left in between. CDR3 length: 15 residues. CDR3 DNA sequence: TGTGCCAGCTACCAAGGGGGGGCGGGCAATCAGCCCCAGCATTTT. Amino acids: CASYQGGAGNQPQHF.

This rearrangement joins TRBV5-1 to TRBJ1-1; D gene uncertain. Germline-derived CDR1 and CDR2 are SGHRS and YFSETQ. The V gene lost 4 bases and the J gene lost 0 bases, with 10 bases spanning the gap. There are 14 residues in the CDR3. The CDR3 nucleotides are TGCGCCAGCAGCGTCGGGCCTCTGAACACTGAAGCTTTCTTT. Its protein product is CASSVGPLNTEAFF. Drawing the rest from reference TRBV5-1 and TRBJ1-1, the complete variable domain is KAGVTQTPRYLIKTRGQQVTLSCSPISGHRSVSWYQQTPGQGLQFLFEYFSETQRNKGNFPGRFSGRQFSNSRSEMNVSTLELGDSALYLCASSVGPLNTEAFFGQGTRLTVV.

The V call is TRBV15, the J call TRBJ1-5; 10 nucleotides line up with TRBD1. Per the germline V gene, CDR1 is LNHNV and CDR2 is YYDKDF (reference sequence). V dropped 2 bases and J dropped 3; count of bases not matched to a gene: 4. This CDR3 has 16 amino acids. CDR3 nucleotides: TGTGCCACCAGCAGATGGACAGGGGGATTCAATCAGCCCCAGCATTTT. The encoded protein is CATSRWTGGFNQPQHF.